The 16 T cell receptor beta chains in this list originate from one sample, sequenced in a study of response to subunit inactivated influenza vaccine. TCRdb processed the RT-PCR reads anew with MiXCR; each CDR3 protein has one entry. Of hundreds of thousands of distinct CDR3 sequences listed, approximately 12% are singletons. The sample here was PBMCs from blood, taken on the day of vaccination. Receptors were obtained from a man aged 45-60 years who received an inactivated influenza vaccine.

The sample holds many counts of this clonotype. The V and J genes are TRBV12-3 or TRBV12-4 and TRBJ2-3; TRBD2 might be the D (5 bases). V was cut by 2 bases and J by 4 bases, with 10 bases left in between. This CDR3 is 14 amino acids long. The CDR3 is CASSLSEGPDTQYF. The DNA of the CDR3 is TGTGCCAGCAGTTTAAGCGAGGGCCCAGATACGCAGTATTTT.

This clonotype was found a few times. This sequence joins TRBV27 and TRBJ1-6; D call uncertain. CDR1 and CDR2 from the germline V gene are MNHEY and SMNVEV (reference sequence). Deletions cut 5 bases from V and 7 bases from J, with 6 bases between. This CDR3 has 12 residues. The DNA for the CDR3 is TGTGCCAGCAGTCCATTAAATTCACCCCTCCACTTT. Protein product: CASSPLNSPLHF.

The chain links TRBV7-9 to TRBJ2-7; unclear D gene. This CDR3 is built from 14 residues. V lost 4 bases and J 1 base, leaving 11 bases between the germline ends. Germline lookup yields CDR1 SEHNR and CDR2 FQNEAQ (reference sequence). The DNA of the CDR3 is TGTGCCAGCAGCTCCCCGATGAGATCCTACGAGCAGTACTTC. Its translation: CASSSPMRSYEQYF.

The genes are TRBV3-1 and TRBJ2-1, with D unresolved. Germline V gives CDR1 LGHDT, CDR2 YNNKEL (reference sequence). The CDR3 covers 12 residues. Deletions cut 2 bases from V and 15 bases from J, with 14 bases between. The CDR3: CASSQLRRRRFF. CDR3 in DNA: TGTGCCAGCAGCCAACTAAGGAGACGTCGGTTCTTC.

The chain couples TRBV3-1 to TRBJ2-2, with D unresolved. CDR3 length: 16 residues. The germline V and J ends were trimmed by 1 base and 4 bases, with 13 bases remaining between them. CDR1 and CDR2 from the germline V gene are LGHDT and YNNKEL (reference sequence). The CDR3 region is CASSQGELFATGELFF. CDR3 nucleotide sequence: TGTGCCAGCAGCCAAGGAGAACTCTTCGCCACCGGGGAGCTGTTTTTT.

This clonotype has only a few counts. The V call is TRBV19, the J call TRBJ2-1; tentatively, D is TRBD2 (5 bases). The CDR3 runs to 16 residues. Germline V gene data show CDR1 as LNHDA and CDR2 as SQIVND (reference sequence). V lost 3 bases, J lost 7 bases, and 19 bases lay in between. CDR3 DNA sequence: TGTGCCAGTAGTATTAACACCGTCGGGGTCGTGAATGAGCAGTTCTTC. Amino acids: CASSINTVGVVNEQFF.

The chain combines TRBV12-3 or TRBV12-4 with TRBJ1-1; D ambiguous. The CDR3 covers 15 residues. Deletions cut 6 bases from V and 6 bases from J, with 20 bases between. CDR3: CASRINVGYEAEAFF. DNA for the CDR3: TGTGCCAGCAGGATAAACGTTGGGTACGAGGCTGAAGCTTTCTTT.

This clonotype was found a few times. The gene calls are TRBV7-3 and TRBJ2-1; 7 bases map to TRBD2. V was clipped by 5 bases and J by 3 bases; unmatched bases: 7. The germline gives CDR1 SGHTA, CDR2 FQGTGA. The CDR3 contains 15 residues. As DNA, the CDR3 is TGTGCCAGCAGCGAACTAGCGAGCTTCTACAATGAGCAGTTCTTC. Translating it yields CASSELASFYNEQFF.

The gene calls are TRBV29-1 and TRBJ2-4; 9 nucleotides align to TRBD2. CDR3 length equals 15 residues. J lost 6 bases, V lost 4 bases, and 10 bases had no gene match. Germline CDR1 reads SQVTM; CDR2 reads ANQGSEA. The CDR3 sequence: CSVGSAGGPGNIQYF. CDR3 coding DNA: TGCAGCGTTGGGTCTGCGGGAGGGCCAGGAAACATTCAGTACTTC.

A few counts support this clonotype. V usage is TRBV5-5 and J usage is TRBJ2-1; D is perhaps TRBD2 (5 bases). Germline CDR1 and CDR2: SGHKS and YYEKEE (reference sequence). Trimming removed 3 bases at V and 7 bases at J, with 11 bases between. The CDR3 contains 13 residues. The CDR3 nucleotides read TGTGCCAGCAGCTCGGAGGTGGCGAATGAGCAGTTCTTC. As protein: CASSSEVANEQFF.

The chain joins TRBV4-3 to TRBJ2-3, with 7 positions matching TRBD2. Germline V gene lookup returns CDR1 LGHNA and CDR2 YSLEER. J lost 6 bases, V lost 0 bases, and 9 bases had no gene match. The CDR3 is 16 residues long. CDR3 loop: CASSQDSASGTDTQYF. Here the CDR3 DNA reads TGCGCCAGCAGCCAAGATTCCGCTAGCGGAACGGATACGCAGTATTTT.

This rearrangement joins TRBV20-1 to TRBJ1-2, with D unresolved. CDR1 and CDR2 from the germline V gene are DFQATT and SNEGSKA (reference sequence). The ends were cut back, 3 bases at V and 5 bases at J, with 19 bases in the middle. The CDR3 spans 15 residues. The CDR3 region has the DNA TGCAGTGCTAGCCGTCCTGGCGGCCCGGGATATGGCTACACCTTC. Protein sequence: CSASRPGGPGYGYTF.

This clonotype appeared a few times. The chain couples TRBV20-1 to TRBJ2-7, with 8 bases identical to TRBD2. Trimming cost V 3 bases and J 7 bases; bases outside gene matches: 8. The CDR3 runs to 13 residues. Germline CDR1 and CDR2: DFQATT and SNEGSKA (reference sequence). The CDR3 DNA sequence: TGCAGTGCTAGTTTACTAGCGGCGAGGGAGCAGTACTTC. Translation: CSASLLAAREQYF.

This clonotype appeared many times. This chain uses TRBV4-3 with TRBJ1-2, with TRBD1 as a possible D gene (6 bases). Per the germline V gene, CDR1 is LGHNA and CDR2 is YSLEER. Trimming shortened V by 0 bases and J by 4 bases, and 15 bases separated the two germline ends. CDR3 length: 16 amino acids. The CDR3 bases are TGCGCCAGCAGCCAAGACTCGGCAGGGGCGATCTATGGCTACACCTTC. As protein: CASSQDSAGAIYGYTF.

This clonotype turned up a few times. This sequence joins TRBV7-2 and TRBJ2-1; no clear D gene. V was trimmed by 5 bases and J by 7 bases, leaving 15 bases between them. Germline values: CDR1 SGHTA, CDR2 FQGNSA. The CDR3 is made up of 14 amino acids. As DNA, the CDR3 is TGTGCCAGCAGCCCCCCGAGTTCAGTGAATGAGCAGTTCTTC. Translation gives CASSPPSSVNEQFF.

This clonotype appeared a few times. The gene calls are TRBV5-5 and TRBJ2-7, with 10 nucleotides matching TRBD1. With 6 bases clipped from V and 3 bases from J, the junction kept 12 bases outside the gene matches. The CDR3 contains 16 residues. Looked up from germline, CDR1 is SGHKS and CDR2 is YYEKEE (reference sequence). CDR3 loop: CASNTRGQGDVYEQYF. The CDR3 DNA follows: TGTGCCAGCAACACGCGTGGACAGGGGGACGTCTACGAGCAGTACTTC.